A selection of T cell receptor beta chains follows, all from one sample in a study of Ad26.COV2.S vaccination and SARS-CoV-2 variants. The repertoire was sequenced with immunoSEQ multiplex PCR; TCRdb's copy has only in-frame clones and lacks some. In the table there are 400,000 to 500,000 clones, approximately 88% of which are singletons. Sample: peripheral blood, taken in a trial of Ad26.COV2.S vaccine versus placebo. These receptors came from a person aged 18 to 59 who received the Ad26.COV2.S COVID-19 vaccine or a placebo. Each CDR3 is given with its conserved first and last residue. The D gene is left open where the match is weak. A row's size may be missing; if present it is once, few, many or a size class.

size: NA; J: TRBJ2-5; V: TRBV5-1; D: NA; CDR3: CASSLVGGLETQYF; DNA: TGCGCCAGCAGCTTGGTGGGGGGGCTGGAGACCCAGTACTTC
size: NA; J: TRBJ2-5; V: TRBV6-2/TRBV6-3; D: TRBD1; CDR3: CASSYAGQGGSETQYF; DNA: TGTGCCAGCAGTTATGCGGGACAGGGGGGTTCAGAGACCCAGTACTTC
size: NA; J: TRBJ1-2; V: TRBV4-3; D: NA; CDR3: CASSQGVSGTNGYTF; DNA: TGCGCCAGCAGCCAAGGAGTGTCAGGGACTAATGGCTACACCTTC
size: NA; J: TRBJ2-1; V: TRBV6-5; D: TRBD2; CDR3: CASSRSGTRNEQFF; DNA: TGTGCCAGCAGTCGTTCCGGGACTAGGAATGAGCAGTTCTTC
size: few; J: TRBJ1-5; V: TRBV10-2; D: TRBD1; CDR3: CASSELTGGGQPQHF; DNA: TGCGCCAGCAGTGAGTTGACAGGGGGCGGTCAGCCCCAGCATTTT
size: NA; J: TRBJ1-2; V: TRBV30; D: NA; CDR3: CAWSVLRGHGYTF; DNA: TGTGCCTGGAGTGTACTCAGGGGCCATGGCTACACCTTC
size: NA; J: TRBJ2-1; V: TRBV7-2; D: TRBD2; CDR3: CASSFLAGGQFF; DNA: TGTGCCAGCAGCTTCCTAGCGGGGGGGCAGTTCTTC
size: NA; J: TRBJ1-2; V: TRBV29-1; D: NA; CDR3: CSVARAQQTNYGYTF; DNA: TGCAGCGTTGCCCGCGCCCAGCAGACCAACTATGGCTACACCTTC
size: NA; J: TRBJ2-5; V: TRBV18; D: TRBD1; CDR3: CASSPGGQKETQYF; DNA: TGTGCCAGCTCGCCAGGGGGACAGAAAGAGACCCAGTACTTC
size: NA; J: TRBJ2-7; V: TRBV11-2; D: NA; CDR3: CASSFSGYEQYF; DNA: TGTGCCAGCAGCTTCTCGGGTTACGAGCAGTACTTC
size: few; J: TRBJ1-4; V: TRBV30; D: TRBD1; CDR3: CAWSVRQGPEKLFF; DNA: TGTGCCTGGAGTGTGCGACAGGGGCCTGAAAAACTGTTTTTT
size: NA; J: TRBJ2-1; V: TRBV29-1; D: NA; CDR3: CSLRSLSYNEQFF; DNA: TGCAGCTTAAGGTCCCTCTCCTACAATGAGCAGTTCTTC
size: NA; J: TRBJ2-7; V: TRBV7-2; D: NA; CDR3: CASSFSSDNYEQYF; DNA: TGTGCCAGCAGCTTTTCCTCTGACAACTACGAGCAGTACTTC
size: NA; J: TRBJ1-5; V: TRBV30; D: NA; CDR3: CAWSLKRSNQPQHF; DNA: TGTGCCTGGAGTCTTAAACGGAGCAATCAGCCCCAGCATTTT
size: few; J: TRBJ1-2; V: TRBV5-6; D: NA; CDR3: CASSFLARGYGYTF; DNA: TGTGCCAGCAGCTTCTTAGCCAGGGGCTATGGCTACACCTTC
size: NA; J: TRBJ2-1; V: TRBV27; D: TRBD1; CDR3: CASSLSARGRDEQFF; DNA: TGTGCCAGCAGTTTAAGTGCCAGGGGGCGCGATGAGCAGTTCTTC
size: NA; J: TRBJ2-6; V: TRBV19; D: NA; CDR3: CASSIPVSGANVLTF; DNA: TGTGCCAGTAGTATACCGGTATCTGGGGCCAACGTCCTGACTTTC
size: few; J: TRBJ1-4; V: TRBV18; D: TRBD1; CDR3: CASSWGQGEKLFF; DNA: TGTGCCAGCTCATGGGGACAGGGTGAAAAACTGTTTTTT
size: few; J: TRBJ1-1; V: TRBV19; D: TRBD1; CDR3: CASRDRGRDTEAFF; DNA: TGTGCCAGCCGGGACAGGGGTCGGGACACTGAAGCTTTCTTT
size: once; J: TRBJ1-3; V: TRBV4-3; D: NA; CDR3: CASSPQWGSGNTIYF; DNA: TGCGCCAGCAGCCCCCAGTGGGGCTCTGGAAACACCATATATTTT
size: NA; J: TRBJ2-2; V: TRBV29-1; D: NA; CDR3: CSVVRGTGELFF; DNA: TGCAGCGTTGTAAGGGGAACCGGGGAGCTGTTTTTT
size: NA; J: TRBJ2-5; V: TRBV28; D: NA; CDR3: CASRLSGGTQYF; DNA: TGTGCCAGCAGACTTTCCGGCGGGACCCAGTACTTC
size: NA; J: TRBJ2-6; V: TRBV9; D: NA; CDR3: CASSVEGVGANVLTF; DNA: TGTGCCAGCAGCGTAGAAGGGGTCGGGGCCAACGTCCTGACTTTC
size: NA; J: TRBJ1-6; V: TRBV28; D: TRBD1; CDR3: CASRVGGTGNSPLHF; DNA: TGTGCCAGCAGAGTGGGAGGGACAGGGAATTCACCCCTCCACTTT
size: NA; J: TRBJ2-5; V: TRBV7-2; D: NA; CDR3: CASSLVRAETQYF; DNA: TGTGCCAGCAGCTTAGTCAGGGCAGAGACCCAGTACTTC
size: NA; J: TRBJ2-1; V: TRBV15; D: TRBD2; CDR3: CATSRDREGNEQFF; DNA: TGTGCCACCAGCAGAGATAGGGAGGGGAATGAGCAGTTCTTC